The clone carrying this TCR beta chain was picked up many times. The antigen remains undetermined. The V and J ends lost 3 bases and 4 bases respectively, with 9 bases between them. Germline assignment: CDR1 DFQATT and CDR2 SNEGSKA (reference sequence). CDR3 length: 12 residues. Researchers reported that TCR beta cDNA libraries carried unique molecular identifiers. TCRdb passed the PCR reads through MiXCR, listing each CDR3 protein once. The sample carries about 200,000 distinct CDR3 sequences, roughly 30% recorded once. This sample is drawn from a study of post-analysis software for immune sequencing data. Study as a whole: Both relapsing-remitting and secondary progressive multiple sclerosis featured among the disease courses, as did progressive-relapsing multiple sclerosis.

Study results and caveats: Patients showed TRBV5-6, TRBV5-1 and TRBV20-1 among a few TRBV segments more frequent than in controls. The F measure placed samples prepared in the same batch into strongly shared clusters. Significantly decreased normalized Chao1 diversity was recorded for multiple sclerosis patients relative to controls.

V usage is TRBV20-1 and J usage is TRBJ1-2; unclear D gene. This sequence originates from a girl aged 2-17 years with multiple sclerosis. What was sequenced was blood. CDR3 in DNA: TGCAGTGCTAGCCAAAGGGTCTATGGCTACACCTTC. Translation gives CSASQRVYGYTF.